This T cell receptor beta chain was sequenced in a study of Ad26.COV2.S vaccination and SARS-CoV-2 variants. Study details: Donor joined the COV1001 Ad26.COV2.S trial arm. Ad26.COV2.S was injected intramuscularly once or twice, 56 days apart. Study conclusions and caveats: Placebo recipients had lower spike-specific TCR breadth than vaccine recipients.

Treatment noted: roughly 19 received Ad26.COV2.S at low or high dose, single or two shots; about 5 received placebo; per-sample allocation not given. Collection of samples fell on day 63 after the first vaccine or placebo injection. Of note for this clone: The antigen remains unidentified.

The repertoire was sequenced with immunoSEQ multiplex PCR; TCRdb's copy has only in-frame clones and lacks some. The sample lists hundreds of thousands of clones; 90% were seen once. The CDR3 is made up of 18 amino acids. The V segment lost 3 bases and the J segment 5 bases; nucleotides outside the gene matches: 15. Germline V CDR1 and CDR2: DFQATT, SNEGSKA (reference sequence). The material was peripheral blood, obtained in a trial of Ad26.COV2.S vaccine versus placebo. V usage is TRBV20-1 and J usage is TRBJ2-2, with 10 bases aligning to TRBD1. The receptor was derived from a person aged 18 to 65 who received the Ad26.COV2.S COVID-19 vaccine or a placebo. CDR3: CSASPPGTGAFGTGELFF. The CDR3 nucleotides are TGCAGTGCTAGTCCCCCCGGGACAGGGGCGTTTGGTACCGGGGAGCTGTTTTTT.